These T cell receptor beta chains were read from a single sample in a study of beta chain features in type 1 diabetes. Clones were sequenced by immunoSEQ multiplex PCR, and TCRdb holds only the in-frame ones, with some missing. The table includes 250,000 to 300,000 clones, about 8% detected once. Sequencing used central memory CD4+ T cells from blood. The receptors stem from a woman younger than 30 in good health. CDR3s include the opening cysteine and the closing phenylalanine or tryptophan. The D gene is left open where the match is weak. Expanded clones are given a class, and other clones once, few, many or no size at all.

V	D	J	size	DNA	CDR3
TRBV29-1	NA	TRBJ2-1	few	TGCAGCGTTGAAGTGAGCAGCGGCAATGAGCAGTTCTTC	CSVEVSSGNEQFF
TRBV4-3	TRBD2	TRBJ2-1	NA	TGCGCCAGCCCGACTAGCGGGAGGCCCGACCCTTACAATGAGCAGTTCTTC	CASPTSGRPDPYNEQFF
TRBV18	TRBD2	TRBJ2-5	few	TGTGCCAGCTCACCGAGTCTCGCGGGGGGTCCTGAGACCCAGTACTTC	CASSPSLAGGPETQYF
TRBV28	NA	TRBJ2-5	NA	TGTGCCAGCAGTAAAAACTTGGAGACCCAGTACTTC	CASSKNLETQYF
TRBV7-9	TRBD1	TRBJ2-7	NA	TGTGCCAGCAGCCCCCGGGGGACAGGGCCCTACGAGCAGTACTTC	CASSPRGTGPYEQYF
TRBV14	TRBD2	TRBJ2-7	many	TGTGCCAGCGGCTCCGGGACTAGCAGCGAGCAGTACTTC	CASGSGTSSEQYF
TRBV29-1	NA	TRBJ2-1	NA	TGCAGCGTTGAAGATTCCCGGGCGGGCTCCTACAATGAGCAGTTCTTC	CSVEDSRAGSYNEQFF
TRBV7-2	TRBD2	TRBJ2-5	many	TGTGCCAGCAGCCCGGGTGGGACTAGCGGGAGGGCCGGAGAGACCCAGTACTTC	CASSPGGTSGRAGETQYF
TRBV7-9	TRBD1	TRBJ1-2	few	TGTGCCAGCAGCTCATCAGGGGGCCTCTATGGCTACACCTTC	CASSSSGGLYGYTF
TRBV9	NA	TRBJ1-2	NA	TGTGCCAGCAGCCTTCCGGGGGCAGGGTATGGCTACACCTTC	CASSLPGAGYGYTF
TRBV9	TRBD2	TRBJ2-3	many	TGTGCCAGCAGCGCCCGACCGGGACTAGCGGGAAAGACAGATACGCAGTATTTT	CASSARPGLAGKTDTQYF
TRBV4-3	NA	TRBJ2-5	few	TGCGCCAGCAGCCAAGTATATGGCGGAATATTCCAAGAGACCCAGTACTTC	CASSQVYGGIFQETQYF
TRBV6-6	NA	TRBJ2-4	NA	TGTGCCAGCAGGCCAGAACAGGGCCGTAGTGGGATTCAGTACTTC	CASRPEQGRSGIQYF
TRBV29-1	NA	TRBJ2-1	many	TGCAGCTACTCTCTTGGGCTTAGTGGGTATGAGCAGTTCTTC	CSYSLGLSGYEQFF
TRBV11-3	TRBD1	TRBJ2-5	NA	TGTGCCAGCAGCATAGGGGGCACTCAAGAGACCCAGTACTTC	CASSIGGTQETQYF
TRBV7-3	TRBD1	TRBJ2-4	few	TGTGCCAGCAGCGCATCAGACAGGGAAGCCAAAAACATTCAGTACTTC	CASSASDREAKNIQYF
TRBV11-3	NA	TRBJ2-3	few	TGTGCCAGCAGCTCTCGAATTCAGGGAGCAGATACGCAGTATTTT	CASSSRIQGADTQYF
TRBV4-1	NA	TRBJ1-4	few	TGCGCCAGCAGCCAAGTATGGCCGGGGGAGACAGAAAAACTGTTTTTT	CASSQVWPGETEKLFF
TRBV28	TRBD1	TRBJ1-1	NA	TGTGCCAGCAGTTCCCACCCCGGGACAGAGAACACTGAAGCTTTCTTT	CASSSHPGTENTEAFF
TRBV2	NA	TRBJ1-1	few	TGTGCCAGCAGGGAAGACAGGACTAACACTGAAGCTTTCTTT	CASREDRTNTEAFF
TRBV30	NA	TRBJ1-6	NA	TGTGCCTGGAGTGCGGGGGGAGACTCACCCCTCCACTTT	CAWSAGGDSPLHF
TRBV7-3	NA	TRBJ2-1	many	TGTGCCAGCAGCTTAGCTAATAAGAGACAGCAGTTCTTC	CASSLANKRQQFF
TRBV7-2	TRBD2	TRBJ2-1	NA	TGTGCCAGCAGCTTAGACCCCACCGTGAGCGGGAGAGGGAATGAGCAGTTCTTC	CASSLDPTVSGRGNEQFF
TRBV5-1	TRBD1	TRBJ2-5	few	TGCGCCAGCACCCTCGGGGGACAGGGGACGTCGGAGACCCAGTACTTC	CASTLGGQGTSETQYF